This TCR beta chain appears in the sequencing data of a study of shared T cell receptors in the human thymus. TCRdb's table, derived via immunoSEQ multiplex PCR, lists solely in-frame clones and lacks some. The data hold 700,000 or so clones, with over 75% observed a single time. The CDR3 is 16 residues long. After removal of 0 bases from V and 8 bases from J, the junction contained 12 bases not matched to a gene. Germline V gene data show CDR1 as LNHNV and CDR2 as YYDKDF (reference sequence). This same sample was also part of a study on human thymus T cells. That work adds: Healthy Finnish infants undergoing corrective surgery for congenital heart defects were the donors. Thymic tissue was derived from resections collected during corrective heart surgery. Thymic repertoires overlap heavily among unrelated individuals, related research has reported.

The receptor was derived from a girl under two years old with a congenital heart defect. The specimen was thymocytes. The rearrangement links TRBV15 to TRBJ1-2, with 7 positions matching TRBD1. The CDR3 DNA reads as TGTGCCACCAGCAGAGATATTCACTCGACAGGGTGGGGCTACACCTTC. This encodes CATSRDIHSTGWGYTF. The entire variable domain, with the rest obtained from reference TRBV15 and TRBJ1-2, is as follows: DAMVIQNPRYQVTQFGKPVTLSCSQTLNHNVMYWYQQKSSQAPKLLFHYYDKDFNNEADTPDNFQSRRPNTSFCFLDIRSPGLGDTAMYLCATSRDIHSTGWGYTFGSGTRLTVV.